This T cell receptor beta chain was sequenced for a study of T-cell reconstitution after alpha-beta-depleted transplantation in children (dated by TCRdb to the mid-2010s). For the study in its entirety: The study quantitatively tracked T-cell immune reconstitution after TCRalphabeta/CD19-depleted allogeneic hematopoietic cell transplantation in children using TCR repertoire profiling.

Receptor amplification or capture employed PCR. TCRdb records Illumina HiSeq 2500 as the sequencer. TCR library preparation used molecular barcoding, with unique molecular identifiers applied to normalize quantification of the TCRbeta repertoire. Using fastp trimming at Q25 and MiXCR clonotype assembly, TCRdb reanalyzed the public sequencing data and kept in-frame beta chains. A single entry per CDR3 protein holds the most common genes and DNA from its merged rows. This sample has 450,000 to 600,000 distinct CDR3 sequences in its table, and about 30% of those were observed once. 2.4% of the sample lies in the top ten. There are a few counts of this clonotype. Its antigen remains unidentified. Base qualities are missing; no much larger clone stands one base away. V and J lose 2 bases and 0 bases, and a span of 7 bases separates them. Counted from cysteine to phenylalanine, this CDR3 has 15 amino acids. This entry keeps only the CDR3 DNA: 45 bases, framed from base 1.

Sequences were derived from PBMCs from the stem cell graft donor, sampled from the stem cell graft. The sequence was collected from a human donor who donated a stem cell graft to a child with aplastic anemia. The chain joins TRBV12-3 or TRBV12-4 to TRBJ2-2; TRBD2 is possibly the D segment (6 matching bases). The CDR3 amino acid sequence is: CASSLREANTGELFF. The bases read TGTGCCAGCAGTTTAAGGGAGGCGAACACCGGGGAGCTGTTTTTT.